This TCR beta chain is drawn from a study of identical twins. Per germline, CDR1 DFQATT and CDR2 SNEGSKA (reference sequence). The CDR3 consists of 14 residues. The V gene lost 2 bases and the J gene lost 6 bases, with 15 bases spanning the gap. Study conclusions and caveats: Insertions ran lower in abundant cord blood beta clonotypes, though not in memory repertoires. These conclusions were based on statistical analysis (cross-sectional, not following the same donors).

Regarding this clonotype: Antigen: not known.

TCRdb passed the 5' RACE reads through MiXCR, listing each CDR3 protein once. The sample has about 530,000 distinct CDR3 sequences, 20% to 25% seen once. The same specimen was also included in a second study, on yellow fever vaccine responses in identical twins.

This rearrangement joins TRBV20-1 to TRBJ2-3, with TRBD2 as a possible D gene (7 bases). The sequence derives from a young woman in good health. The sequenced sample consisted of CD4+ T cells sorted from blood. The CDR3, as DNA: TGCAGTGCTAGAAAAGGGGGGGGCCGGGATACGCAGTATTTT. Its translation: CSARKGGGRDTQYF.